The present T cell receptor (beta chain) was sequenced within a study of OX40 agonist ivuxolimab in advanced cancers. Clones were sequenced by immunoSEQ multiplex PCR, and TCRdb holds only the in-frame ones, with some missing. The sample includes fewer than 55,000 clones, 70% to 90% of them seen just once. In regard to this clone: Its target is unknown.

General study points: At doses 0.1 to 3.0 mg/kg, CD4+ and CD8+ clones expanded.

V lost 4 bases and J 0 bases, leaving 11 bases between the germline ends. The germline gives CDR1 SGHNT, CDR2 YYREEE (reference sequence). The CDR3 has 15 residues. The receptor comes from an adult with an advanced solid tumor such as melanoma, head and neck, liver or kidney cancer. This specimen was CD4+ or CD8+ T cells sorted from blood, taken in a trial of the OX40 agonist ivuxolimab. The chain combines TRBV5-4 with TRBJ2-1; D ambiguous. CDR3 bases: TGTGCCAGCAGCGTCGACGCTAGCTCCTACAATGAGCAGTTCTTC. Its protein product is CASSVDASSYNEQFF.